This entry lists 20 T cell receptor beta chains sequenced from one sample in a study of T cells in Graves' hyperthyroidism and ophthalmopathy. RNA transcripts gave rise to amplified TCR beta CDR3 regions. During a first-round RT-PCR of the TCR CDR3, the HTBI primer set was used. TCRdb independently ran MiXCR on the multiplex PCR reads; one entry per CDR3 protein. Altogether 500,000 to 600,000 distinct CDR3 sequences are present, around 42% being singletons, with the ten largest covering about 8%. The specimen sequenced was peripheral blood or thyroid tissue (not recorded which). All receptors come from a woman between 18 and 29 years old with Graves' hyperthyroidism.

The V call is TRBV12-3 or TRBV12-4, the J call TRBJ1-2, with TRBD1 matching over 8 bases. J gave up 7 bases and V 4 bases, and 8 bases lay outside the gene matches. There are 14 residues in the CDR3. The CDR3 DNA reads as TGTGCCAGCAGTTGGACAGGGCATAGAGGTGGCTACACCTTC. It encodes CASSWTGHRGGYTF.

In this sample, this clonotype turned up many times. This chain connects TRBV7-3 to TRBJ2-5, with D tentatively TRBD2 (6 bases). The CDR3 sequence is 13 residues long. With 5 bases removed from V and 3 bases from J, the gap between germline ends came to 10 bases. The germline V gene has CDR1 SGHTA and CDR2 FQGTGA. CDR3 nucleotides: TGTGCCAGCAGCCCCCAGCGGGAAGAGACCCAGTACTTC. Its protein product is CASSPQREETQYF.

The table lists this clonotype with many counts. The chain joins TRBV29-1 to TRBJ2-6; D is perhaps TRBD1 (6 bases). V was clipped by 2 bases and J by 1 base, with 15 bases between them. In germline, CDR1 is SQVTM, CDR2 ANQGSEA. The CDR3 has 17 residues. The CDR3: CSVESTYRVSGANVLTF. DNA of the CDR3: TGCAGCGTTGAAAGCACTTACAGGGTTTCTGGGGCCAACGTCCTGACTTTC. The full variable domain, rest sourced from reference TRBV29-1 and TRBJ2-6, is SAVISQKPSRDICQRGTSLTIQCQVDSQVTMMFWYRQQPGQSLTLIATANQGSEATYESGFVIDKFPISRPNLTFSTLTVSNMSPEDSSIYLCSVESTYRVSGANVLTFGAGSRLTVL.

In regard to this clonotype: A junction end diverges from the germline sequence, so it may reflect a read error. The DNA for the CDR3 is TGCGCCAGCAGCCAAGAAGGGCGGGAGCCGGGGAGCTCCTACGAGCAGTACTTC. This gives the protein CASSQEGREPGSSYEQYF. This chain connects TRBV6-6 to TRBJ2-7; 7 nucleotides agree with TRBD2. The length of the CDR3 is 18 residues. Germline V gene sequence: CDR1 MNHNY, CDR2 SVGAGI (reference sequence).

This clonotype came up a few times. The V and J genes are TRBV29-1 and TRBJ1-2; TRBD1 matches at 9 bases. Unmatched junction bases numbered 3, after V lost 6 bases and J lost 7 bases. Germline CDR1 is SQVTM and CDR2 is ANQGSEA. The CDR3 has 11 residues. CDR3 nucleotide sequence: TGCAGCGTGGGACAGGGCTCTGGCTACACCTTC. Amino acids: CSVGQGSGYTF. Variable domain in full (rest from reference TRBV29-1 and TRBJ1-2): SAVISQKPSRDICQRGTSLTIQCQVDSQVTMMFWYRQQPGQSLTLIATANQGSEATYESGFVIDKFPISRPNLTFSTLTVSNMSPEDSSIYLCSVGQGSGYTFGSGTRLTVV.

This clonotype appeared once. The chain has TRBV25-1 and TRBJ2-7, with 7 bases aligning to TRBD1. The junction had 5 bases not matched to a gene; V was cut back by 3 bases and J by 0 bases. Germline V lookup: CDR1 MGHDK, CDR2 SYGVNS. CDR3 length: 15 amino acids. CDR3 in amino acids: CASSETGPSSYEQYF. CDR3 DNA: TGTGCCAGCAGTGAGACAGGGCCTTCCTCCTACGAGCAGTACTTC.

This clonotype has at least ten counts. CDR3 amino acids: CATSATGTNTGELFF. The CDR3 DNA follows: TGTGCCACCAGTGCAACAGGGACTAACACCGGGGAGCTGTTTTTT. The chain couples TRBV24-1 to TRBJ2-2, with D tentatively TRBD1 or TRBD2 (6 bases each). This CDR3 has 15 amino acids. Between the trimmed V and J ends, which lost 5 bases and 2 bases, there was a span of 11 bases. Germline V gives CDR1 KGHDR, CDR2 SFDVKD.

With respect to this clonotype: The junction shows a germline mismatch at one end, possibly a read error. The chain combines TRBV5-1 with TRBJ1-3; 7 nucleotides match TRBD1. This CDR3 contains 14 residues. Per germline, CDR1 SGHRS and CDR2 YFSETQ. DNA for the CDR3: TGCGCCGGCAGCCCCGGGACAGCTGGAAACACCATATATTTT. Amino acids: CAGSPGTAGNTIYF.

This clonotype was counted at least ten times. J is TRBJ2-7 and V is TRBV28, with 7 bases identical to TRBD2. The CDR3 sequence is 16 residues long. With 4 bases clipped from V and 4 bases from J, the junction kept 13 bases outside the gene matches. Germline CDR1 and CDR2: MDHEN and SYDVKM. The CDR3 region has the DNA TGTGCCAGCAGTTCCCTTGGCGGGAGAGGGGATTACGAGCAGTACTTC. Its protein is CASSSLGGRGDYEQYF. The full variable domain, in which reference TRBV28 and TRBJ2-7 provide the parts outside the CDR3, is DVKVTQSSRYLVKRTGEKVFLECVQDMDHENMFWYRQDPGLGLRLIYFSYDVKMKEKGDIPEGYSVSREKKERFSLILESASTNQTSMYLCASSSLGGRGDYEQYFGPGTRLTVT.

In the case of this clonotype: This may be a read error, as it is one base from a much larger clone. The chain has TRBV2 and TRBJ2-7, with D unclear. CDR1 and CDR2 (germline): SNHLY, FYNNEI. This CDR3 region has 13 residues. V lost 2 bases, J lost 6 bases, and 11 bases lay in between. CDR3 amino acids: CASSEMVLCEQYF. The CDR3 coding sequence is TGTGCCAGCAGTGAAATGGTCCTCTGCGAGCAGTACTTC.

Comment on this clonotype: A much larger clone lies one base from this, so it may be a read error. A read error is likely, as this CDR3 ends without the conserved phenylalanine or tryptophan. J is TRBJ1-1 and V is TRBV10-3; perhaps TRBD1 as D (6 bases). Germline CDR1 reads ENHRY; CDR2 reads SYGVKD. The V gene lost 2 bases and the J gene lost 7 bases, with 11 bases spanning the gap. The CDR3 extends over 13 amino acids. This CDR3 reads CAISEGQYDEAFL. The CDR3 DNA reads TGTGCCATCAGTGAGGGACAGTACGATGAAGCTTTCTTA.

This chain connects TRBV7-2 to TRBJ2-5; weak D call: TRBD2 (6 bases). The germline gives CDR1 SGHTA, CDR2 FQGNSA. This CDR3 has 16 amino acids. The germline V and J ends were trimmed by 6 bases and 11 bases, with 28 bases remaining between them. CDR3 in amino acids: CASSLYDGGFYNEQYF. Written as DNA, the CDR3 is TGTGCCAGCAGTTTGTATGACGGGGGTTTCTACAATGAGCAGTACTTC.

Concerning this clonotype itself: Without the conserved terminal phenylalanine or tryptophan, this CDR3 likely stems from a read error. The limits of the CDR3 on the DNA are not certain, so only TCRdb's listed CDR3 is given. The V gene is TRBV7-2, the J gene TRBJ1-6. Germline lookup yields CDR1 SGHTA and CDR2 FQGNSA. Counting both end residues, the CDR3 totals 11 amino acids. CDR3 protein: CASSLVTSGRA.

This clonotype was picked up many times. J is TRBJ2-7 and V is TRBV20-1; the match to TRBD1 covers 9 bases. This CDR3 has 13 residues. The germline V gene encodes CDR1 DFQATT and CDR2 SNEGSKA (reference sequence). Unmatched junction bases numbered 6, after V lost 6 bases and J lost 3 bases. The CDR3 coding sequence is TGCAGTGCGACCGGGACAGGGCACTACGAGCAGTACTTC. Residues: CSATGTGHYEQYF.

V usage is TRBV7-3 and J usage is TRBJ2-3; tentative D call: TRBD2 (6 bases). CDR1 is SGHTA and CDR2 is FQGTGA in the germline V gene. CDR3 length equals 15 residues. Between the trimmed V and J ends, which lost 5 bases and 6 bases, there was a span of 18 bases. The chain's CDR3 is CASSPGSGLSDTQYF. The CDR3 coding sequence is TGTGCCAGCAGCCCCGGTTCGGGACTGTCTGATACGCAGTATTTT. Together with reference TRBV7-3 and TRBJ2-3, the CDR3 gives the full variable domain: GAGVSQTPSNKVTEKGKYVELRCDPISGHTALYWYRQSLGQGPEFLIYFQGTGAADDSGLPNDRFFAVRPEGSVSTLKIQRTERGDSAVYLCASSPGSGLSDTQYFGPGTRLTVL.

Details on this clonotype: A much larger clone is a single base away; this may be a read error. The conserved phenylalanine or tryptophan normally closing the CDR3 is absent here, so this likely arose from a read error. This sequence joins TRBV19 and TRBJ1-1, with D possibly being TRBD1 (6 bases). V was cut by 9 bases and J by 8 bases, with 19 bases left in between. Germline values: CDR1 LNHDA, CDR2 SQIVND (reference sequence). The CDR3 covers 13 residues. DNA for the CDR3: TGTGCCAGCAAAGGCCTAGGGGGGCTCGAAGCTTTCCTT. Its translation is CASKGLGGLEAFL.

V gene TRBV29-1 combines with J gene TRBJ1-2; D unresolved. Trimming removed 1 base from V and 8 bases from J, with 11 bases in between. Germline V gives CDR1 SQVTM, CDR2 ANQGSEA. The CDR3 totals 12 residues. CDR3 DNA sequence: TGCAGCGTTGAAGGGACGGAGCGGGGCTACACCTTC. Protein product: CSVEGTERGYTF. The complete variable domain, with remaining parts taken from reference TRBV29-1 and TRBJ1-2, reads SAVISQKPSRDICQRGTSLTIQCQVDSQVTMMFWYRQQPGQSLTLIATANQGSEATYESGFVIDKFPISRPNLTFSTLTVSNMSPEDSSIYLCSVEGTERGYTFGSGTRLTVV.

Note on this clonotype: Its ends do not fully match the called genes, so a read error is possible. This chain connects TRBV15 to TRBJ1-1, with D possibly TRBD1 on 6 matching bases. Germline V CDR1 and CDR2: LNHNV, YYDKDF (reference sequence). The CDR3 loop spans 14 amino acids. In DNA, the CDR3 is TGTACCACCAGCAGCCCCAGGGGGAACACTGAAGCTTTCTTT. The encoded protein is CTTSSPRGNTEAFF.

The sample holds one count of this clonotype. The rearrangement links TRBV20-1 to TRBJ2-4, with D maybe TRBD1 (5 bases). V lost 3 bases to trimming and J lost 6 bases, with 15 bases between them. CDR3 size: 14 residues. Germline CDR1 and CDR2: DFQATT and SNEGSKA (reference sequence). The CDR3, as DNA: TGCAGTGCTAGGGCTCGCGGCAGGGTAAACATTCAGTACTTC. This encodes CSARARGRVNIQYF.

The table lists this clonotype with a few counts. This chain links TRBV5-1 with TRBJ2-7; no reliable D call. This CDR3 has 12 residues. Germline CDR1 SGHRS, CDR2 YFSETQ. V lost 4 bases, J lost 2 bases, and 7 bases lay in between. The CDR3 sequence is CASSNPTYEQYF. CDR3 nucleotide sequence: TGCGCCAGCAGCAATCCGACCTACGAGCAGTACTTC.